This passage covers 19 T cell receptor beta chains from one sample sequenced in a study of regulatory T cells in long-lasting Graves disease. Both iRepertoire HTBI primers and Arm-PCR of CDR3 regions were used to build the TCR beta libraries. Each CDR3 protein is one row after TCRdb ran MiXCR on the multiplex PCR reads. The data hold 400,000 to 500,000 distinct CDR3 sequences, with 14% observed a single time. The time point: newly diagnosed GD, antithyroid drugs for less than 3 months. From RNA extracted from PBMCs, the TCR library was made. The same data also went into a second study, on T cells in Graves' hyperthyroidism and ophthalmopathy.

The sample consisted of peripheral blood mononuclear cells (PBMCs), taken at new diagnosis, from a patient treated with antithyroid drugs. All receptors derive from a woman aged 45-65 years with Graves disease.

This clonotype was found many times. CDR3 sequence: CASSYIGLAGPGTYEQYF. CDR3 coding DNA: TGTGCCAGCAGTTACATAGGACTAGCGGGACCTGGGACCTACGAGCAGTACTTC. V usage is TRBV6-2 or TRBV6-3 and J usage is TRBJ2-7; 12 bases are shared with TRBD2. V lost 2 bases, J lost 2 bases, and 10 bases stayed unmatched. From germline, CDR1 is MNHEY and CDR2 SVGEGT. CDR3 length: 18 amino acids.

This clonotype was counted only a few times. The CDR3 region is CASSPQNKQNTYEQYF. For the CDR3, the DNA is TGTGCCAGCAGCCCTCAAAATAAACAGAATACCTACGAGCAGTACTTC. This chain joins TRBV3-1 and TRBJ2-7; D gene uncertain. The CDR3 has 16 amino acids. Germline CDR1 reads LGHDT; CDR2 reads YNNKEL (reference sequence). V was shortened by 4 bases and J by 2 bases, with 18 bases between the two germline ends.

This clonotype appeared many times. The rearrangement links TRBV7-9 to TRBJ2-2, with TRBD2 matching 10 bases. There are 17 residues in the CDR3. CDR1 and CDR2 (germline): SEHNR, FQNEAQ (reference sequence). Trimming removed 3 bases from V and 4 bases from J; junction bases left unmatched: 8. The DNA for the CDR3 is TGTGCCAGCAGCTTCCCGACTCTAGCGGGAGCCACCGGGGAGCTGTTTTTT. It translates to CASSFPTLAGATGELFF.

This clonotype was recorded many times. The gene calls are TRBV6-1 and TRBJ2-7; 7 bases align to TRBD2. Trimming took 0 bases from V and 2 from J; bases not matched to a gene: 4. Germline CDR1 reads MNHNS; CDR2 reads SASEGT. This CDR3 has 15 amino acids. This chain's CDR3 is CASSEARGLTYEQYF. The DNA of the CDR3 is TGTGCCAGCAGTGAAGCTCGGGGACTAACCTACGAGCAGTACTTC.

This clonotype was seen many times. The chain joins TRBV28 to TRBJ1-1; tentative D call: TRBD1 (5 bases). V gave up 6 bases and J gave up 0 bases, with 11 bases separating them. The CDR3 consists of 14 residues. Germline loops: CDR1 MDHEN, CDR2 SYDVKM. The CDR3 sequence is CASSKQALNTEAFF. In DNA, the CDR3 is TGTGCCAGCAGCAAACAGGCTTTGAACACTGAAGCTTTCTTT.

The gene calls are TRBV6-2 or TRBV6-3 and TRBJ1-1; unclear D gene. This CDR3 has 15 amino acids. The germline gives CDR1 MNHEY, CDR2 SVGEGT. V shed 0 bases and J shed 6 bases, with 14 bases lying between them. The CDR3 sequence: CASSYSPREYSEAFF. The DNA of the CDR3 is TGTGCCAGCAGTTACTCGCCGCGGGAATATTCTGAAGCTTTCTTT.

The chain combines TRBV7-2 with TRBJ2-5; 13 bases line up with TRBD2. Germline V gene data show CDR1 as SGHTA and CDR2 as FQGNSA. This CDR3 is 16 amino acids long. Losses at the gene ends were 8 bases for V and 2 bases for J; bases not matched to a gene: 8. In DNA form, the CDR3 reads TGTGCCAGCGGTAGACTAGCGGGAGGCATTCAAGAGACCCAGTACTTC. Protein product: CASGRLAGGIQETQYF.

This clonotype was counted at least ten times. The J gene is TRBJ1-1, the V gene TRBV3-1; D is perhaps TRBD1 (6 bases). CDR1 LGHDT and CDR2 YNNKEL come from the germline V gene (reference sequence). Deletions cut 4 bases from V and 0 bases from J, with 9 bases between. CDR3 length: 14 residues. The CDR3: CASSRGGLNTEAFF. Here the CDR3 DNA reads TGTGCCAGCAGCCGGGGGGGCTTGAACACTGAAGCTTTCTTT.

The rearrangement uses TRBV28 and TRBJ2-7; D perhaps matches TRBD1 (6 bases). Trimming stripped 11 bases from V and 4 bases from J, with 21 bases between. Germline loops: CDR1 MDHEN, CDR2 SYDVKM. CDR3 length equals 14 residues. The CDR3 DNA reads TGTGCCGCCAGCCTTGGCGACAGGATTTACGAGCAGTACTTC. This sequence encodes CAASLGDRIYEQYF.

V gene TRBV28 combines with J gene TRBJ2-1; 12 nucleotides align to TRBD2. V gave up 5 bases and J gave up 0 bases; unmatched junction bases: 17. There are 21 residues in the CDR3. The germline V gene encodes CDR1 MDHEN and CDR2 SYDVKM. CDR3 residues: CASSPGLSGTSGLSSYNEQFF. CDR3 in DNA: TGTGCCAGCAGTCCCGGGTTGTCTGGGACTAGCGGGCTAAGCTCCTACAATGAGCAGTTCTTC.

The chain carries TRBV5-1 and TRBJ2-5; D remains ambiguous. Germline V gene data show CDR1 as SGHRS and CDR2 as YFSETQ. The V and J ends lost 0 bases and 5 bases respectively, with 14 bases between them. The length of the CDR3 is 15 residues. CDR3 amino acids: CASSLDPTGWETQYF. The CDR3 nucleotides are TGCGCCAGCAGCTTGGACCCGACCGGATGGGAGACCCAGTACTTC.

The chain couples TRBV19 to TRBJ1-5; 7 bases align to TRBD1. Germline loops: CDR1 LNHDA, CDR2 SQIVND (reference sequence). The CDR3 runs 15 residues. Unmatched junction bases numbered 10, after V lost 6 bases and J lost 5 bases. The CDR3 here is CASSTLQGGDQPQHF. DNA for the CDR3: TGTGCCAGTAGCACCCTCCAGGGGGGCGATCAGCCCCAGCATTTT.

The chain uses TRBV28 and TRBJ2-5; maybe TRBD2 (6 bases). Germline V gene lookup returns CDR1 MDHEN and CDR2 SYDVKM. CDR3 size: 14 residues. Deletions cut 2 bases from V and 5 bases from J, with 12 bases between. The CDR3 coding sequence is TGTGCCAGCAGTTTAGCGGGACGAAGGGAGACCCAGTACTTC. It yields the protein CASSLAGRRETQYF.

This clonotype has ten or more counts. V gene TRBV5-1 combines with J gene TRBJ2-7; 7 bases line up with TRBD2. CDR3 length equals 14 residues. V dropped 4 bases and J dropped 5; count of bases not matched to a gene: 9. Germline loops: CDR1 SGHRS, CDR2 YFSETQ. CDR3 nucleotides: TGCGCCAGCAGCCTCCGGGAGGTTTGGGACGAGCAGTACTTC. Encoded protein: CASSLREVWDEQYF.

This clonotype was detected ten times or more. V usage is TRBV7-9 and J usage is TRBJ2-1; TRBD2 agrees at 11 bases. V was clipped by 7 bases and J by 8 bases; unmatched bases: 10. The CDR3 length is 15 residues. CDR1 is SEHNR and CDR2 is FQNEAQ in the germline V gene (reference sequence). The CDR3 loop reads CASITTRTSGYEQFF. The CDR3 DNA reads as TGTGCCAGCATCACTACAAGGACTAGCGGGTATGAGCAGTTCTTC.

This clonotype was observed many times. The chain carries TRBV12-3 or TRBV12-4 and TRBJ1-2; 9 bases match TRBD1. The CDR3 loop spans 15 amino acids. Germline trimming cut 6 bases from V and 3 bases from J; bases unmatched to any gene: 8. CDR3 loop: CASRSPGTGHYGYTF. The CDR3, as DNA: TGTGCCAGCAGGTCCCCCGGGACAGGGCACTATGGCTACACCTTC.

V is TRBV6-1 and J is TRBJ2-2; D perhaps matches TRBD1 (5 bases). This CDR3 comprises 15 residues. Germline loops: CDR1 MNHNS, CDR2 SASEGT. The germline V and J ends were trimmed by 5 bases and 4 bases, with 14 bases remaining between them. CDR3 DNA sequence: TGTGCCAGCAGTCAAGATGACAGCTTCACCGGGGAGCTGTTTTTT. Amino acids: CASSQDDSFTGELFF.

The chain employs TRBV20-1 and TRBJ1-6, with D perhaps TRBD1 (5 bases). Germline assignment: CDR1 DFQATT and CDR2 SNEGSKA (reference sequence). The V end lost 8 bases, the J end lost 0 bases, and 14 bases lay between the germline ends. This CDR3 spans 15 amino acids. The CDR3 region is CSSPEGSSYNSPLHF. In DNA, the CDR3 is TGCAGTTCGCCCGAGGGGAGCTCCTATAATTCACCCCTCCACTTT.

This clonotype came up a few times. This chain joins TRBV28 and TRBJ1-4; a possible D gene is TRBD1 (6 bases). Germline CDR1 MDHEN, CDR2 SYDVKM. The CDR3 contains 14 residues. Trimming took off 4 bases at V and 3 bases at J, with 9 bases between the two ends. The CDR3 reads CASSYRDPNEKLFF. The DNA for the CDR3 is TGTGCCAGCAGTTACAGGGACCCTAATGAAAAACTGTTTTTT.